The T cell receptor beta chain described here comes from a study of T cell changes during pregnancy in multiple sclerosis. Generated by immunoSEQ multiplex PCR, the TCRdb table keeps only in-frame clones and is missing some. The table records just over 60,000 clones, approximately 92% of them present only once. The J segment lost 4 bases and the V segment lost 4 bases, leaving 9 bases of the junction unmatched. The CDR3 totals 15 residues. The V gene's germline CDR1 is SGHNT and CDR2 YYREEE (reference sequence). V usage is TRBV5-4 and J usage is TRBJ2-5, with 8 bases aligning to TRBD2. This receptor was identified in a female donor in good health, enrolled as a control in a pregnancy study. Sequences were derived from peripheral blood, sampled in the second trimester of pregnancy. This CDR3 is CASSPWGSGRETQYF. Written as DNA, the CDR3 is TGTGCCAGCAGCCCATGGGGGAGCGGGAGAGAGACCCAGTACTTC.